This T cell receptor beta chain is drawn from a study of T-cell reconstitution after alpha-beta-depleted transplantation in children. General study results and limits: By one year post-transplant, T-cell counts and diversity largely arose from T cells that were newly produced. Where alpha-beta T cells came from about two months after transplant was reportedly several hundred expanded graft clones.

This clonotype was found many times. Its specificity is not known. Using unique molecular identifiers, the investigators prepared the TCRbeta library. TCRdb reprocessed the PCR reads with MiXCR, giving one entry per CDR3 protein. The sample has about 200,000 distinct CDR3 sequences, 8.4% seen once. The sample in question was PBMCs, mostly from graft donor cells, obtained 360 days after TCRalphabeta/CD19-depleted stem cell transplant. The clonotype originates from a male patient under 10 years old who had a stem cell transplant for acute myeloid leukemia, so the T cells may come from the graft donor.

The CDR3 DNA follows: TGTGCCAGCAGTTTAGGGCAGGAGAACACTGAAGCTTTCTTT. It translates to CASSLGQENTEAFF. The V gene is TRBV12-3 or TRBV12-4, the J gene TRBJ1-1; D is unclear. This CDR3 contains 14 residues. V lost 1 base and J 1 base, leaving 7 bases between the germline ends.